The rows below give T cell receptor beta chains drawn from one sample of a study of T cells in Graves' hyperthyroidism and ophthalmopathy. Each CDR3 protein is one row after TCRdb ran MiXCR on the multiplex PCR reads. The data hold hundreds of thousands of distinct CDR3 sequences, with roughly 13% observed a single time. The sample consisted of blood. The receptor set was obtained from a middle-aged man with Graves' ophthalmopathy. Each CDR3 is given with its conserved first and last residue. A D gene is named only where the DNA matches it firmly. Some rows mark clone size as missing; the rest say once, few, many or name a class of expanded clone.

J,V,D,size,CDR3,DNA
TRBJ2-2,TRBV5-4,.,few,CASSLVAGLNTGELFF,TGTGCCAGCAGCTTGGTCGCAGGTCTGAACACCGGGGAGCTGTTTTTT
TRBJ2-5,TRBV20-1,.,many,CSVPRGRSQETQYF,TGCAGTGTCCCCCGGGGACGATCGCAAGAGACCCAGTACTTC
TRBJ1-2,TRBV12-3/TRBV12-4,TRBD1,.,CASSFGTGFYGYTF,TGTGCCAGCAGTTTTGGGACAGGGTTCTATGGCTACACCTTC
TRBJ2-5,TRBV6-6,.,few,CASSYWAASRREETQYF,TGTGCCAGCAGTTACTGGGCCGCGTCAAGGAGGGAAGAGACCCAGTACTTC
TRBJ2-4,TRBV4-1,TRBD1,few,CASSQDQGAMKNIQYF,TGCGCCAGCAGCCAAGATCAGGGGGCGATGAAAAACATTCAGTACTTC
TRBJ2-7,TRBV20-1,.,.,CSARDQPGAVYEQYF,TGCAGTGCTAGAGATCAGCCGGGAGCGGTCTACGAGCAGTACTTC
TRBJ2-3,TRBV4-1,TRBD2,.,CASSQDVSGGTDTQYF,TGCGCCAGCAGCCAAGATGTAAGCGGGGGCACAGATACGCAGTATTTT
TRBJ2-5,TRBV10-1,TRBD2,.,CASSDQRGEETQYF,TGCGCCAGCAGTGACCAGCGGGGGGAGGAGACCCAGTACTTC
TRBJ2-5,TRBV5-8,.,few,CASSPGSLTEETQYF,TGTGCCAGCAGCCCGGGATCACTAACCGAAGAGACCCAGTACTTC
TRBJ2-3,TRBV19,TRBD2,.,CATASAGTNTDTQYF,TGTGCCACGGCGTCAGCGGGAACGAACACAGATACGCAGTATTTT
TRBJ1-2,TRBV19,.,.,CASSLALGGNYGYTF,TGTGCCAGTAGTCTTGCTCTAGGGGGTAACTATGGCTACACCTTC
TRBJ2-2,TRBV11-2,TRBD1,many,CASSYLQGGANTGELFF,TGTGCCAGCAGCTACCTACAGGGGGGCGCGAACACCGGGGAGCTGTTTTTT
TRBJ2-3,TRBV7-9,TRBD2,.,CASSLVLAAYRTDTQYF,TGTGCCAGCAGCTTAGTACTAGCGGCCTATCGCACAGATACGCAGTATTTT
TRBJ2-1,TRBV10-2,TRBD2,many,CASRIAGGPNEQFF,TGCGCCAGCAGGATAGCGGGAGGGCCGAATGAGCAGTTCTTC
TRBJ2-1,TRBV29-1,.,many,CSVSRGQAGNEQFF,TGCAGCGTTTCCCGGGGGCAGGCCGGCAATGAGCAGTTCTTC
TRBJ2-3,TRBV12-3/TRBV12-4,.,many,CASSPRADTDTQYF,TGTGCCAGCAGTCCCCGGGCGGACACAGATACGCAGTATTTT
TRBJ2-5,TRBV5-1,.,many,CASSLGVLATLETQYF,TGCGCCAGCAGCTTGGGAGTTCTGGCGACCCTAGAGACCCAGTACTTC
TRBJ2-2,TRBV20-1,.,many,CSARGPLFGELFF,TGCAGTGCTAGAGGGCCCCTGTTCGGGGAGCTGTTTTTT
TRBJ2-1,TRBV4-1,TRBD1,.,CASSQDLATGYLDEQFF,TGCGCCAGCAGCCAAGATCTTGCGACAGGGTATTTGGATGAGCAGTTCTTC
TRBJ2-7,TRBV11-2,TRBD2,many,CASSSLAGKTYEQYF,TGTGCCAGCAGCTCCCTAGCGGGAAAAACCTACGAGCAGTACTTC
TRBJ2-1,TRBV11-2,.,few,CASSLGSPEQFF,TGTGCCAGCAGCTTAGGCTCGCCTGAGCAGTTCTTC
TRBJ1-1,TRBV2,.,many,CASSGRNTEGTEAFF,TGTGCCAGCAGCGGGAGGAATACAGAGGGTACTGAAGCTTTCTTT
TRBJ2-3,TRBV30,TRBD2,many,CAWSVGGGADTQYF,TGTGCCTGGAGTGTGGGCGGGGGTGCAGATACGCAGTATTTT
TRBJ2-1,TRBV30,TRBD2,few,CACTGTSGQSYNEQFF,TGTGCCTGCACCGGGACTAGCGGGCAATCCTACAATGAGCAGTTCTTC
TRBJ2-7,TRBV7-9,TRBD2,few,CASSLLAGRNEQYF,TGTGCCAGCAGCTTGTTAGCGGGAAGAAACGAGCAGTACTTC
TRBJ2-7,TRBV3-1,.,.,CASSPRPGAGGYYEQYF,TGTGCCAGCAGCCCTCGTCCGGGGGCTGGCGGATACTACGAGCAGTACTTC
TRBJ2-3,TRBV5-5,TRBD2,few,CASSLGGLAGTDTQYF,TGTGCCAGCAGCTTGGGGGGACTAGCGGGCACAGATACGCAGTATTTT
TRBJ2-3,TRBV11-3,TRBD2,many,CASSLVGGSPTDTQYF,TGTGCCAGCAGCTTAGTCGGCGGGAGTCCGACAGATACGCAGTATTTT
TRBJ2-1,TRBV18,.,many,CASFFIPHNEQFF,TGTGCCAGCTTTTTCATACCCCACAATGAGCAGTTCTTC
TRBJ1-5,TRBV4-1,.,.,CASSQEPTNQPQHF,TGCGCCAGCAGCCAAGAACCAACCAATCAGCCCCAGCATTTT
TRBJ2-1,TRBV5-5,.,.,CASRAELPYNEQFF,TGTGCCAGCAGGGCAGAGTTACCGTACAATGAGCAGTTCTTC
TRBJ2-7,TRBV2,.,.,CASRPADPYEQYF,TGTGCCAGCCGGCCAGCGGATCCATACGAGCAGTACTTC
TRBJ1-1,TRBV10-1,.,.,CASSEGGGIEAFF,TGCGCCAGCAGTGAGGGAGGGGGAATCGAAGCTTTCTTT
TRBJ2-3,TRBV2,.,many,CASSDSRRGIDTQYF,TGTGCCAGCAGTGATTCACGGAGGGGTATCGATACGCAGTATTTT
TRBJ1-6,TRBV12-3/TRBV12-4,TRBD1,many,CASTLRGLGSPLHF,TGTGCCAGCACCCTCAGGGGGTTAGGTTCACCCCTCCACTTT
TRBJ2-5,TRBV7-9,TRBD2,many,CASSFPGLAGKETQYF,TGTGCCAGCAGCTTTCCGGGACTAGCGGGAAAAGAGACCCAGTACTTC
TRBJ1-6,TRBV28,TRBD1,many,CASSYLQGANSPLHF,TGTGCCAGCAGTTACCTACAGGGGGCGAATTCACCCCTCCACTTT
TRBJ2-7,TRBV28,TRBD1,many,CASSSHTGGRYEQYF,TGTGCCAGCAGTTCTCATACAGGGGGACGCTACGAGCAGTACTTC
TRBJ2-5,TRBV11-2,.,many,CASSFSSAQETQYF,TGTGCCAGCAGCTTCTCTAGCGCGCAAGAGACCCAGTACTTC
TRBJ2-1,TRBV24-1,TRBD2,many,CATSGPSRAGEISNEQFF,TGTGCCACCAGTGGGCCCTCAAGAGCGGGAGAGATCAGTAATGAGCAGTTCTTC
TRBJ1-1,TRBV20-1,.,many,CSASRENNINTEAFF,TGCAGTGCTAGCCGGGAAAATAACATTAACACTGAAGCTTTCTTT
TRBJ2-1,TRBV7-8,TRBD2,many,CASSFQTSGSFYNEQFF,TGTGCCAGCAGCTTTCAGACTAGCGGGAGTTTCTACAATGAGCAGTTCTTC
TRBJ2-1,TRBV7-9,TRBD1,many,CASSIRDRGLGEQFF,TGTGCCAGCAGCATCCGGGACAGGGGGCTCGGTGAGCAGTTCTTC
TRBJ2-7,TRBV28,TRBD1,.,CARSGGQGIYEQYF,TGTGCCAGAAGTGGCGGACAGGGTATCTACGAGCAGTACTTC
TRBJ2-4,TRBV12-3/TRBV12-4,.,many,CASSPAVAKNIQYF,TGTGCCAGCAGTCCCGCCGTAGCCAAAAACATTCAGTACTTC
TRBJ1-3,TRBV6-1,.,many,CASSARIPVTGNTIYF,TGTGCCAGCAGTGCCCGAATCCCAGTCACTGGAAACACCATATATTTT
TRBJ2-7,TRBV2,TRBD1,many,CASSRDRAYEQYF,TGTGCCAGCAGCCGGGACAGGGCCTACGAGCAGTACTTC
TRBJ2-6,TRBV24-1,.,.,CANKSSGANVLTF,TGTGCCAATAAAAGCTCTGGGGCCAACGTCCTGACTTTC
TRBJ2-1,TRBV5-1,.,many,CASSLVWEGPYNEQFF,TGCGCCAGCAGCTTGGTGTGGGAAGGTCCCTACAATGAGCAGTTCTTC
TRBJ1-5,TRBV19,.,few,CASTGTIDSNQPQHF,TGTGCCAGTACGGGGACAATCGATAGCAATCAGCCCCAGCATTTT
TRBJ2-7,TRBV3-1,TRBD1,.,CASSPRLGQFYEQYF,TGTGCCAGCAGCCCTCGTTTGGGACAGTTTTACGAGCAGTACTTC
TRBJ2-7,TRBV6-5,TRBD1,.,CASSYPGGSHEQYF,TGTGCCAGCAGTTACCCAGGGGGCTCTCACGAGCAGTACTTC
TRBJ2-5,TRBV28,.,.,CASRPGETQYF,TGTGCCAGCCGTCCAGGAGAGACCCAGTACTTC
TRBJ2-7,TRBV5-4,TRBD2,many,CASSRGLAGASYEQYF,TGTGCCAGCAGCCGGGGACTAGCGGGAGCTTCCTACGAGCAGTACTTC